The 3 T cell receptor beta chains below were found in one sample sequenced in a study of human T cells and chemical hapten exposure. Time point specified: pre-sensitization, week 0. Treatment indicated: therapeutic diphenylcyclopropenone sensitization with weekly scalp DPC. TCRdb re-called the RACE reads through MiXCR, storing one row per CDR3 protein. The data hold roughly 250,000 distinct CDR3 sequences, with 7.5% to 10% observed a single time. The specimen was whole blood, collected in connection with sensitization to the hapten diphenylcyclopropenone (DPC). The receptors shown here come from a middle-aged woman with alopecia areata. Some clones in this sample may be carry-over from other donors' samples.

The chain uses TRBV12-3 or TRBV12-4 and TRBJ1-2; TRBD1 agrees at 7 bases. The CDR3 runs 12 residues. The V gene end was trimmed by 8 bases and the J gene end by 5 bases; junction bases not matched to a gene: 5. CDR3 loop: CASQEQGYGYTF. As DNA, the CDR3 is TGTGCCAGCCAAGAACAGGGGTATGGCTACACCTTC.

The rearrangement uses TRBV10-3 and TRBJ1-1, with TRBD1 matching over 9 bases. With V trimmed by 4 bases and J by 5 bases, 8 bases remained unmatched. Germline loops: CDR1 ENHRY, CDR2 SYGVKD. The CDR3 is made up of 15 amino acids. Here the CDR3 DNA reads TGTGCCATCAGTGGTGGACAGGGGAGGAGGACTGAAGCTTTCTTT. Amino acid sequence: CAISGGQGRRTEAFF.

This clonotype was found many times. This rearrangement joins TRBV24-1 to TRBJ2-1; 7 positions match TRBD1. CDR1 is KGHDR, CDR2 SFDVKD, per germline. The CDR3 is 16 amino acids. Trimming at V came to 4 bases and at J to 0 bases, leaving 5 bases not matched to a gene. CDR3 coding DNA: TGTGCCACCAGTGACCCCACAGGGGACTCCTACAATGAGCAGTTCTTC. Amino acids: CATSDPTGDSYNEQFF.